Below, one TCR beta chain is given with its context. Its antigen remains unidentified. Looked up from germline, CDR1 is SGHRS and CDR2 is YFSETQ. The CDR3 is 14 residues long. Trimming cost V 0 bases and J 7 bases, with 11 bases left between them. Sequencing was performed with immunoSEQ multiplex PCR; in TCRdb, only in-frame clones are kept and a portion is missing. The table records 26,000 or so clones, roughly 80% of them present only once. The unexposed donors gave CD4+ T cells in about 2010-2019, prior to COVID-19. Isolation of CD4+ T cells took place after less than 11 days in culture. These data originate in a study of CD4 T cells in relation to SARS-CoV-2 and coronaviruses. Study summary: TCR beta CDR3s were sequenced after roughly ten-day antigen culture of PBMCs. General study findings and limits: The cross-reactivity analysis covered only spike protein, not other viral proteins.

V usage is TRBV5-1 and J usage is TRBJ2-1; D is uncertain. This clonotype was sampled from a human donor in good health. The sequenced sample was CD4+ T cells from PBMCs, cultured in vitro. The CDR3 bases are TGCGCCAGCAGCTTGGGGCAGATTGAGAATGAGCAGTTCTTC. This sequence encodes CASSLGQIENEQFF.